One and the same sample provided the 26 T cell receptor beta chains below, sequenced in a study of blood T cell repertoires in COVID-19. Sequencing used immunoSEQ multiplex PCR; TCRdb keeps in-frame clones, though not all of them. The table lists 250,000 to 300,000 clones, approximately 87% of them singletons, with 1.5% in the top ten. Sequenced input: peripheral blood. Source of these receptors: a woman between 40 and 55 years old who had recovered from COVID-19.

In its sample, this clone was seen once. The rearrangement links TRBV9 to TRBJ1-2, with D maybe TRBD1 (6 bases). CDR1 SGDLS and CDR2 YYNGEE come from the germline V gene. V was pared by 0 bases and J by 6 bases, with 9 bases between. CDR3 length: 13 residues. In DNA, the CDR3 is TGTGCCAGCAGCGTAGGACAGGCCGATGGCTACACCTTC. This codes for CASSVGQADGYTF.

Only one count was recorded for this clone. J is TRBJ2-1 and V is TRBV3-1 (or the pseudogene TRBV3-2); tentatively, D is TRBD2 (7 bases). The CDR3 runs to 16 residues. CDR1 and CDR2 (germline): LGHDT, YNNKEL (reference sequence). V gave up 0 bases and J gave up 9 bases, with 18 bases separating them. The chain's CDR3 is CASSQDWRGGLGEQFF. The CDR3 DNA sequence: TGTGCCAGCAGCCAAGATTGGAGGGGGGGCCTGGGTGAGCAGTTCTTC.

The chain uses TRBV9 and TRBJ2-7; TRBD1 matches at 9 bases. V shed 3 bases and J 1 base; nucleotides not matched to a gene: 8. The CDR3 extends over 16 amino acids. The germline gives CDR1 SGDLS, CDR2 YYNGEE. CDR3 amino acids: CASSADGTGRSYEQYF. In nucleotides, the CDR3 is TGTGCCAGCAGCGCCGATGGGACAGGGAGATCCTACGAGCAGTACTTC.

This chain uses TRBV5-1 with TRBJ2-1, with 10 bases fitting TRBD2. Germline CDR1 reads SGHRS; CDR2 reads YFSETQ. The V and J ends lost 4 bases and 4 bases, in that order; junction bases with no gene match: 17. This CDR3 contains 19 residues. The CDR3 loop is CASSRNPLIAGGIYNEQFF. The CDR3, as DNA: TGCGCCAGCAGCCGTAACCCCCTAATAGCGGGGGGAATATACAATGAGCAGTTCTTC. Based on the CDR3 plus reference TRBV5-1 and TRBJ2-1, the full variable domain is KAGVTQTPRYLIKTRGQQVTLSCSPISGHRSVSWYQQTPGQGLQFLFEYFSETQRNKGNFPGRFSGRQFSNSRSEMNVSTLELGDSALYLCASSRNPLIAGGIYNEQFFGPGTRLTVL.

The J gene is TRBJ1-3, the V gene TRBV4-1; 8 bases match TRBD1. The CDR3 consists of 17 residues. Germline trimming cut 3 bases from V and 0 bases from J; bases unmatched to any gene: 7. Germline values: CDR1 MGHRA, CDR2 YSYEKL. The CDR3 here is CASSQAGTGRSGNTIYF. CDR3 nucleotide sequence: TGCGCCAGCAGCCAGGCCGGGACAGGCCGCTCTGGAAACACCATATATTTT.

The chain carries TRBV5-6 and TRBJ2-1; weak D call: TRBD2 (7 bases). Germline CDR1 is SGHDT and CDR2 is YYEEEE. This CDR3 is 16 amino acids long. Trimming shortened V by 4 bases and J by 2 bases, and 16 bases separated the two germline ends. The CDR3 reads CASSTRGGSTYNEQFF. The CDR3 region has the DNA TGTGCCAGCAGCACAAGGGGGGGCAGCACCTACAATGAGCAGTTCTTC.

The chain employs TRBV7-6 and TRBJ2-3; 8 nucleotides match TRBD2. The CDR3 loop spans 14 amino acids. V trimming: 7 bases; J trimming: 2 bases; junction bases outside the gene matches: 5. Germline values: CDR1 SGHVS, CDR2 FNYEAQ. The CDR3 nucleotides are TGTGCCAGCACCCGGGGGGGACCCACAGATACGCAGTATTTT. Encoded protein: CASTRGGPTDTQYF.

The V and J genes are TRBV7-6 and TRBJ1-3; D remains ambiguous. The CDR3 is made up of 15 amino acids. Trimming took off 5 bases at V and 0 bases at J, with 11 bases between the two ends. Looked up from germline, CDR1 is SGHVS and CDR2 is FNYEAQ. The CDR3 spells CASSPLSFSGNTIYF. The CDR3, as DNA: TGTGCCAGCAGCCCTCTCAGTTTCTCTGGAAACACCATATATTTT.

The chain joins TRBV6-5 to TRBJ2-7, with 7 bases that match TRBD1. Germline V gene lookup returns CDR1 MNHEY and CDR2 SVGAGI. V lost 6 bases, J lost 5 bases, and 7 bases stayed unmatched. The CDR3 has 13 amino acids. CDR3 in amino acids: CASSDDRANEQYF. The CDR3 nucleotides are TGTGCCAGCAGCGACGACAGGGCCAACGAGCAGTACTTC.

This rearrangement joins TRBV4-3 to TRBJ2-3, with TRBD2 matching 16 bases. The ends lost 6 bases at V and 7 bases at J; junction bases unmatched: 4. This CDR3 has 15 amino acids. Germline lookup yields CDR1 LGHNA and CDR2 YSLEER. CDR3 nucleotide sequence: TGCGCCAGCAGAGGGACTAGCGGGGGGGCTTATACGCAGTATTTT. This encodes CASRGTSGGAYTQYF.

The sample holds one count of this clone. DNA for the CDR3: TGTGCCAGCAGTGGGCTACTAGCGGGGGCCTACAATGAGCAGTTCTTC. This translates into CASSGLLAGAYNEQFF. This chain joins TRBV25-1 and TRBJ2-1; 11 bases match TRBD2. The CDR3 extends over 16 amino acids. The germline CDR1 and CDR2 sequences are MGHDK and SYGVNS. V gave up 4 bases and J gave up 2 bases; unmatched junction bases: 4.

The chain links TRBV4-3 to TRBJ2-6; the match to TRBD1 covers 8 bases. There are 18 residues in the CDR3. Germline CDR1 LGHNA, CDR2 YSLEER. With 3 bases clipped from V and 4 bases from J, the junction kept 11 bases outside the gene matches. CDR3: CASSHWDRSQAGANVLTF. Written as DNA, the CDR3 is TGCGCCAGCAGCCACTGGGACAGGAGCCAAGCAGGGGCCAACGTCCTGACTTTC.

The CDR3: CASSQERITQETQYF. CDR3 in DNA: TGTGCCAGCAGCCAAGAGAGGATCACCCAAGAGACCCAGTACTTC. This rearrangement joins TRBV4-2 to TRBJ2-5; D gene uncertain. The ends were cut back, 0 bases at V and 1 base at J, with 9 bases in the middle. This CDR3 comprises 15 residues. In germline, CDR1 is LGHNA, CDR2 YNFKEQ.

This rearrangement joins TRBV15 to TRBJ2-1; TRBD2 aligns across 7 bases. Germline loops: CDR1 LNHNV, CDR2 YYDKDF (reference sequence). After removal of 1 base from V and 2 bases from J, the junction contained 2 bases not matched to a gene. This CDR3 spans 15 amino acids. As DNA, the CDR3 is TGTGCCACCAGCAGAGCGGGGGGAGCCTACAATGAGCAGTTCTTC. Translation: CATSRAGGAYNEQFF. Full variable domain (missing parts from reference TRBV15 and TRBJ2-1): DAMVIQNPRYQVTQFGKPVTLSCSQTLNHNVMYWYQQKSSQAPKLLFHYYDKDFNNEADTPDNFQSRRPNTSFCFLDIRSPGLGDTAMYLCATSRAGGAYNEQFFGPGTRLTVL.

In its sample, this clone was seen once. The chain joins TRBV27 to TRBJ1-5, with D perhaps TRBD1 (6 bases). V dropped 5 bases and J dropped 4 bases, with 12 bases sitting between them. This CDR3 has 14 residues. Germline values: CDR1 MNHEY, CDR2 SMNVEV (reference sequence). The CDR3 sequence is CASSPWDKNQPQHF. The CDR3, as DNA: TGTGCCAGCAGTCCTTGGGACAAGAATCAGCCCCAGCATTTT.

The gene calls are TRBV19 and TRBJ1-2, with 8 bases identical to TRBD1. J gave up 8 bases and V 6 bases, and 5 bases lay outside the gene matches. The CDR3 has 12 residues. Germline values: CDR1 LNHDA, CDR2 SQIVND (reference sequence). CDR3 region: CASRDRVGGYTF. The DNA for the CDR3 is TGTGCCAGTAGGGACAGGGTAGGAGGCTACACCTTC.

The chain couples TRBV7-2 to TRBJ2-2, with 11 bases identical to TRBD2. V shed 4 bases, J shed 3 bases, and the junction held 4 bases outside the gene matches. The CDR3 covers 16 residues. Germline loops: CDR1 SGHTA, CDR2 FQGNSA. The CDR3 loop reads CASSYIAGGDTGELFF. CDR3 bases: TGTGCCAGCAGCTACATAGCGGGGGGGGACACCGGGGAGCTGTTTTTT.

CDR3 DNA: TGTGCCATCAGTGAGGGGGGACAGGGAACGACGGCCCAGCATTTT. Its translation is CAISEGGQGTTAQHF. V is TRBV10-3 and J is TRBJ1-5, with 9 positions matching TRBD1. Trimming removed 2 bases from V and 11 bases from J; junction bases left unmatched: 10. This CDR3 comprises 15 residues. CDR1 ENHRY and CDR2 SYGVKD come from the germline V gene.

The genes are TRBV2 and TRBJ1-4, with 7 positions matching TRBD1. The CDR3 extends over 17 amino acids. Germline CDR1 SNHLY, CDR2 FYNNEI. The trim removed 5 bases at V and 0 bases at J, leaving 9 bases unmatched. The CDR3: CASSRDSGVATNEKLFF. For the CDR3, the DNA is TGTGCCAGCAGTCGGGACAGCGGAGTTGCAACTAATGAAAAACTGTTTTTT.

The rearrangement uses TRBV5-4 and TRBJ2-2, with 7 bases aligning to TRBD1. This CDR3 is 16 amino acids long. V was clipped by 2 bases and J by 4 bases; unmatched bases: 8. From germline, CDR1 is SGHNT and CDR2 YYREEE (reference sequence). This CDR3 is CASSFPRQGSTGELFF. The CDR3 nucleotides read TGTGCCAGCAGCTTCCCGAGACAGGGTAGCACCGGGGAGCTGTTTTTT.

V gene TRBV6-6 combines with J gene TRBJ1-1; the D is unclear. Germline-derived CDR1 and CDR2 are MNHNY and SVGAGI (reference sequence). Trimming removed 5 bases from V and 5 bases from J, with 6 bases in between. The CDR3 is 11 residues long. CDR3 in DNA: TGTGCCAGCAGTCATCAAACTGAAGCTTTCTTT. This gives the protein CASSHQTEAFF.

This clone showed up just once. The chain is built from TRBV13 and TRBJ2-1, with 12 bases identical to TRBD2. The CDR3 length is 16 residues. V was clipped by 4 bases and J by 4 bases; unmatched bases: 5. Germline V gene data show CDR1 as PRHDT and CDR2 as FYEKMQ (reference sequence). The CDR3 bases are TGTGCCAGCAGCTCGCTAGCGGGGGGGCGATACAATGAGCAGTTCTTC. It specifies CASSSLAGGRYNEQFF.

The chain carries TRBV7-2 and TRBJ1-3, with D unresolved. The V and J ends lost 7 bases and 1 base respectively, with 14 bases between them. Germline CDR1 SGHTA, CDR2 FQGNSA. The CDR3 covers 15 residues. Written as DNA, the CDR3 is TGTGCCAGCACCCAATCGGGGTATTCTGGAAACACCATATATTTT. Residues: CASTQSGYSGNTIYF.

The DNA for the CDR3 is TGCGCCAGCAGCCGGACAGCATCGCCTTCACCCCTCCACTTT. Protein product: CASSRTASPSPLHF. The rearrangement uses TRBV5-1 and TRBJ1-6; TRBD1 is a possible D gene (6 bases). Germline loops: CDR1 SGHRS, CDR2 YFSETQ. V lost 4 bases and J lost 9, with 14 bases in between. The CDR3 has 14 residues.

The chain combines TRBV7-9 with TRBJ2-5, with D perhaps TRBD2 (6 bases). Trimming took off 4 bases at V and 4 bases at J, with 10 bases between the two ends. Per the germline V gene, CDR1 is SEHNR and CDR2 is FQNEAQ (reference sequence). CDR3 size: 13 residues. The CDR3 reads CASSYRGSETQYF. CDR3 in DNA: TGTGCCAGCAGCTACCGGGGGTCAGAGACCCAGTACTTC. Drawing the rest from reference TRBV7-9 and TRBJ2-5, the complete variable domain is DTGVSQNPRHKITKRGQNVTFRCDPISEHNRLYWYRQTLGQGPEFLTYFQNEAQLEKSRLLSDRFSAERPKGSFSTLEIQRTEQGDSAMYLCASSYRGSETQYFGPGTRLLVL.

The chain carries TRBV9 and TRBJ2-1, with TRBD2 matching over 11 bases. The germline V gene encodes CDR1 SGDLS and CDR2 YYNGEE. Unmatched junction bases numbered 1, after V lost 0 bases and J lost 2 bases. The CDR3 covers 16 residues. The DNA of the CDR3 is TGTGCCAGCAGCGTAGGACTAGCGGGGACCTACAATGAGCAGTTCTTC. Translated, it gives CASSVGLAGTYNEQFF.